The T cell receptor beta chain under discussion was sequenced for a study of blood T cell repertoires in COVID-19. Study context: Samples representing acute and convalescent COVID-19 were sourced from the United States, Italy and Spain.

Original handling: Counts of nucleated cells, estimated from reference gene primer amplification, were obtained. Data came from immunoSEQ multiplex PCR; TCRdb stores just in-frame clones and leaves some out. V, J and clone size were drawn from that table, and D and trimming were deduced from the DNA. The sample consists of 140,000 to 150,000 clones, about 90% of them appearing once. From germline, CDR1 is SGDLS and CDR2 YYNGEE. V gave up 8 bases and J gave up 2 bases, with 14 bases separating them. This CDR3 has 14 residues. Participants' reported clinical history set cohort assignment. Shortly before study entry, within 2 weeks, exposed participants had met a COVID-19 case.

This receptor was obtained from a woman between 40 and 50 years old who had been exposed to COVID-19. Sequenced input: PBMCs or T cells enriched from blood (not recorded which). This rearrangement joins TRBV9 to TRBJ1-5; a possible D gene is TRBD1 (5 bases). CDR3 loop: CASSQGWGNQPQHF. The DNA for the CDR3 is TGTGCCAGTTCTCAGGGTTGGGGCAATCAGCCCCAGCATTTT.